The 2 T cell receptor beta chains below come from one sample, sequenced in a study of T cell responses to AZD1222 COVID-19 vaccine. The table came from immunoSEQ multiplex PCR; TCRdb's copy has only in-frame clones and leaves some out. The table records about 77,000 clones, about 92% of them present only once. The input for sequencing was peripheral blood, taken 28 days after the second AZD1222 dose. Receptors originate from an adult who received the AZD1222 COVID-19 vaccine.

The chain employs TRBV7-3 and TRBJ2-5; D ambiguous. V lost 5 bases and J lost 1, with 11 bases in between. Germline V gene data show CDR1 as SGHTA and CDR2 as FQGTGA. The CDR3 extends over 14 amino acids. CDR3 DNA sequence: TGTGCCAGCAGCCCCCCCGGACCCCAAGAGACCCAGTACTTC. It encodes CASSPPGPQETQYF. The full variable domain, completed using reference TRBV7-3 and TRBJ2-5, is GAGVSQTPSNKVTEKGKYVELRCDPISGHTALYWYRQSLGQGPEFLIYFQGTGAADDSGLPNDRFFAVRPEGSVSTLKIQRTERGDSAVYLCASSPPGPQETQYFGPGTRLLVL.

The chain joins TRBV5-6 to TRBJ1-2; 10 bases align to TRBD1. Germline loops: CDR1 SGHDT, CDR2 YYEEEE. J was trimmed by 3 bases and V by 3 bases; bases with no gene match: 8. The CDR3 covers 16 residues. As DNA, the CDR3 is TGTGCCAGCAGCTCAGAGGACAGGGGGTCATACTATGGCTACACCTTC. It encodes CASSSEDRGSYYGYTF.